The 14 T cell receptor beta chains reported below all come from one sample, sequenced in a study of T cell responses to AZD1222 COVID-19 vaccine. TCRdb's copy holds only in-frame clones and misses some; the assay was immunoSEQ multiplex PCR. Of roughly 150,000 clones listed, approximately 84% are singletons. The material was peripheral blood, obtained on day 0 of AZD1222 vaccination. The source is an adult in good health.

The chain joins TRBV2 to TRBJ1-6; D remains ambiguous. The CDR3 sequence is 13 residues long. Between the trimmed V and J ends, which lost 6 bases and 8 bases, there was a span of 11 bases. Germline V gene data show CDR1 as SNHLY and CDR2 as FYNNEI. Written as DNA, the CDR3 is TGTGCCAGCAGACCCCAAGAGGATTCACCCCTCCACTTT. This sequence encodes CASRPQEDSPLHF. The whole variable domain, filled in from reference TRBV2 and TRBJ1-6, reads EPEVTQTPSHQVTQMGQEVILRCVPISNHLYFYWYRQILGQKVEFLVSFYNNEISEKSEIFDDQFSVERPDGSNFTLKIRSTKLEDSAMYFCASRPQEDSPLHFGNGTRLTVT.

This clone turned up a few times. J is TRBJ2-7 and V is TRBV27; the D gene is possibly TRBD2 (7 bases). CDR3 length equals 15 residues. CDR1 MNHEY and CDR2 SMNVEV come from the germline V gene (reference sequence). V shed 5 bases and J shed 1 base, with 15 bases lying between them. The CDR3 DNA is TGTGCCAGCAGTAGGGGGGGAACGTCATCCTACGAGCAGTACTTC. Translating gives CASSRGGTSSYEQYF.

The V gene is TRBV6-6, the J gene TRBJ1-2; D unresolved. Trimming removed 4 bases from V and 4 bases from J, with 16 bases in between. This CDR3 has 15 amino acids. Germline-derived CDR1 and CDR2 are MNHNY and SVGAGI (reference sequence). The CDR3 sequence is CASSLPRSPLYGYTF. Here the CDR3 DNA reads TGTGCCAGCAGTTTGCCCAGGTCCCCTCTCTATGGCTACACCTTC.

The chain joins TRBV29-1 to TRBJ1-1, with 7 bases aligning to TRBD1. V was pared by 5 bases and J by 6 bases, with 3 bases of the junction left unmatched. From germline, CDR1 is SQVTM and CDR2 ANQGSEA. This CDR3 is built from 11 residues. DNA of the CDR3: TGCAGCGTTTCAGGGGGGGCTGAAGCTTTCTTT. Translation gives CSVSGGAEAFF.

The CDR3 reads CASSIMGRGDTEAFF. CDR3 DNA: TGTGCCAGTAGTATTATGGGGAGAGGAGACACTGAAGCTTTCTTT. The gene calls are TRBV19 and TRBJ1-1, with D unclear. CDR3 length: 15 amino acids. V was pared by 3 bases and J by 3 bases, with 14 bases between. Germline CDR1 and CDR2: LNHDA and SQIVND (reference sequence).

This chain connects TRBV6-5 to TRBJ1-5, with D uncertain. The CDR3 length is 11 residues. V was cut by 7 bases and J by 5 bases, with 6 bases left in between. Germline loops: CDR1 MNHEY, CDR2 SVGAGI. CDR3 sequence: CASNNYQPQHF. The CDR3 DNA is TGTGCCAGCAATAATTATCAGCCCCAGCATTTT.

This chain connects TRBV2 to TRBJ1-1, with D perhaps TRBD1 (6 bases). Trimming left V 3 bases short and J 5 bases short, with 13 bases between. CDR3 length equals 14 residues. CDR1 and CDR2 from the germline V gene are SNHLY and FYNNEI. The CDR3 DNA follows: TGTGCCAGCAGTGACGACAGGAGGTATACTGAAGCTTTCTTT. Its translation: CASSDDRRYTEAFF.

The V and J genes are TRBV28 and TRBJ1-5, with a possible D match to TRBD1 (5 bases). Germline-derived CDR1 and CDR2 are MDHEN and SYDVKM. The V gene lost 6 bases and the J gene lost 4 bases, with 16 bases spanning the gap. The CDR3 contains 15 residues. CDR3 coding DNA: TGTGCCAGCAGCACTCCGGGACGAATAAATCAGCCCCAGCATTTT. Protein sequence: CASSTPGRINQPQHF.

This chain links TRBV6-5 with TRBJ2-1, with D hard to call. Germline V gene lookup returns CDR1 MNHEY and CDR2 SVGAGI. The CDR3 extends over 15 amino acids. V lost 7 bases and J lost 2, with 15 bases in between. The CDR3 loop is CASTDRLGTYNEQFF. In DNA form, the CDR3 reads TGTGCCAGCACCGATAGGTTGGGCACCTACAATGAGCAGTTCTTC.

The chain has TRBV18 and TRBJ1-5; D gene ambiguous. In germline, CDR1 is KGHSH, CDR2 LQKENI. Trimming removed 3 bases from V and 0 bases from J, with 12 bases in between. The CDR3 runs 16 residues. The CDR3 protein is CASSPDQGDSNQPQHF. DNA for the CDR3: TGTGCCAGCTCACCGGACCAAGGCGATAGCAATCAGCCCCAGCATTTT.

The sample holds a few counts of this clone. The rearrangement uses TRBV5-4 and TRBJ2-2; unclear D gene. Germline assignment: CDR1 SGHNT and CDR2 YYREEE (reference sequence). Trimming left V 6 bases short and J 1 base short, with 16 bases between. This CDR3 is 16 amino acids long. The CDR3 DNA sequence: TGTGCCAGCACCGTCAACACGAAGCGGAACACCGGGGAGCTGTTTTTT. It translates to CASTVNTKRNTGELFF. The full variable domain, with the rest looked up from reference TRBV5-4 and TRBJ2-2, is ETGVTQSPTHLIKTRGQQVTLRCSSQSGHNTVSWYQQALGQGPQFIFQYYREEENGRGNFPPRFSGLQFPNYSSELNVNALELDDSALYLCASTVNTKRNTGELFFGEGSRLTVL.

This clone was observed a handful of times. The chain recombines TRBV5-5 with TRBJ1-5, with D hard to call. Germline CDR1 and CDR2: SGHKS and YYEKEE (reference sequence). The CDR3 covers 18 residues. Trimming pared 3 bases from V and 0 bases from J, leaving 19 bases between. The CDR3 reads CASSSDWGLLDSNQPQHF. The CDR3 region has the DNA TGTGCCAGCAGCTCTGACTGGGGATTATTGGATAGCAATCAGCCCCAGCATTTT.

The chain uses TRBV19 and TRBJ1-2; 11 bases match TRBD1. There are 14 residues in the CDR3. Germline V gene lookup returns CDR1 LNHDA and CDR2 SQIVND (reference sequence). J gave up 4 bases and V 6 bases, and 4 bases lay outside the gene matches. CDR3 sequence (DNA): TGTGCCAGTAGCCCCGGACAGGGGGCCTATGGCTACACCTTC. Translating gives CASSPGQGAYGYTF.

The genes are TRBV14 and TRBJ2-1; 7 nucleotides line up with TRBD1. Trimming at V came to 4 bases and at J to 1 base, leaving 7 bases not matched to a gene. The CDR3 runs to 16 residues. Per germline, CDR1 SGHDN and CDR2 FVKESK. The CDR3 bases are TGTGCCAGCAGCCCCCGGGACAGCGCTTCCTACAATGAGCAGTTCTTC. Translating it yields CASSPRDSASYNEQFF.